These 23 T cell receptor beta chains were all obtained from the same sample, sequenced in a study of control samples from healthy donors and cancer patients. Some clones are missing from TCRdb's copy, which holds only in-frame ones; the method was immunoSEQ multiplex PCR. In the table there are 100,000 or so clones, roughly four fifths of which are singletons. Sequencing was performed on blood. These receptors all stem from a woman aged 55 to 70 in good health.

The J gene is TRBJ2-3, the V gene TRBV9, with D possibly TRBD1 on 5 matching bases. V lost 0 bases to trimming and J lost 9 bases, with 8 bases between them. CDR3 length: 12 residues. Germline values: CDR1 SGDLS, CDR2 YYNGEE. CDR3 DNA: TGTGCCAGCAGCGTAGAGCAGGGAACGCAGTATTTT. This encodes CASSVEQGTQYF. The full variable domain, completed using reference TRBV9 and TRBJ2-3, is DSGVTQTPKHLITATGQRVTLRCSPRSGDLSVYWYQQSLDQGLQFLIQYYNGEERAKGNILERFSAQQFPDLHSELNLSSLELGDSALYFCASSVEQGTQYFGPGTRLTVL.

DNA for the CDR3: TGTGCCAGCAGCCATCTGGTGGGGGGCTACTACAATGAGCAGTTCTTC. It specifies CASSHLVGGYYNEQFF. The rearrangement links TRBV6-2 or TRBV6-3 to TRBJ2-1, with D perhaps assigned TRBD1 or TRBD2 (6 bases each). CDR1 is MNHEY, CDR2 SVGEGT, per germline. V lost 6 bases and J lost 3, with 18 bases in between. This CDR3 has 16 amino acids.

The DNA of the CDR3 is TGTGCCGGGGACAGGGAGGAAAAACTGTTTTTT. Translating it yields CAGDREEKLFF. The chain links TRBV9 to TRBJ1-4; 9 nucleotides align to TRBD1. The CDR3 covers 11 residues. Germline-derived CDR1 and CDR2 are SGDLS and YYNGEE. Trimming removed 10 bases from V and 8 bases from J; junction bases left unmatched: 3.

The chain employs TRBV5-4 and TRBJ1-1; 7 bases are shared with TRBD1. Unmatched junction bases numbered 8, after V lost 5 bases and J lost 7 bases. Germline lookup yields CDR1 SGHNT and CDR2 YYREEE (reference sequence). The CDR3 totals 13 residues. This chain's CDR3 is CASRPRDSLEAFF. CDR3 DNA: TGTGCCAGCAGACCCCGGGACAGCCTTGAAGCTTTCTTT.

This clone was recorded only once. The chain employs TRBV5-6 and TRBJ1-4; possible D gene TRBD1, 5 bases. The CDR3 contains 14 residues. V was trimmed by 5 bases and J by 8 bases, leaving 16 bases between them. The V gene's germline CDR1 is SGHDT and CDR2 YYEEEE. CDR3 in amino acids: CASRIEGVAEKLFF. The CDR3 DNA is TGTGCCAGCAGAATCGAAGGGGTAGCGGAAAAACTGTTTTTT.

This chain connects TRBV4-3 to TRBJ2-7; 10 bases map to TRBD2. The CDR3 is made up of 14 amino acids. Germline V gives CDR1 LGHNA, CDR2 YSLEER. The J segment lost 7 bases and the V segment lost 1 base, leaving 4 bases of the junction unmatched. The DNA for the CDR3 is TGCGCCAGCAGCCAAGGAGCGGGGGGGGTAGAGCAGTACTTC. It is translated as CASSQGAGGVEQYF.

V and J are TRBV11-2 and TRBJ1-1; 9 nucleotides agree with TRBD1. The CDR3 runs 14 residues. Germline values: CDR1 SGHAT, CDR2 FQNNGV. V was pared by 3 bases and J by 6 bases, with 5 bases of the junction left unmatched. As DNA, the CDR3 is TGTGCCAGCAGCTTCAGACAGGGGGGGGCTGAAGCTTTCTTT. Amino acids: CASSFRQGGAEAFF.

This chain joins TRBV19 and TRBJ2-3, with 7 nucleotides matching TRBD1. The CDR3 spans 15 residues. The V gene's germline CDR1 is LNHDA and CDR2 SQIVND (reference sequence). V shed 6 bases and J 1 base; nucleotides not matched to a gene: 7. CDR3 region: CASSRTGAGTDTQYF. In DNA form, the CDR3 reads TGTGCCAGTAGCCGGACAGGTGCGGGCACAGATACGCAGTATTTT.

This clone showed up just a few times. Mismatch with germline at one junction end may stem from a read error. The CDR3 nucleotides are TGTGCCAGCAGTTTAGCGCTAGGGGGCGCGGCACACTTC. It is translated as CASSLALGGAAHF. The rearrangement uses TRBV12-3 or TRBV12-4 and TRBJ2-4; TRBD1 matches at 7 bases. The CDR3 is 13 amino acids.

The genes are TRBV18 and TRBJ1-5, with TRBD1 as a possible D gene (5 bases). V was trimmed by 4 bases and J by 4 bases, leaving 17 bases between them. Germline V gene sequence: CDR1 KGHSH, CDR2 LQKENI. This CDR3 comprises 16 residues. The CDR3, as DNA: TGTGCCAGCTCACTCCCGAGCGCAGGGATGAATCAGCCCCAGCATTTT. Translation: CASSLPSAGMNQPQHF. Using reference TRBV18 and TRBJ1-5 for the parts outside the CDR3, the full variable domain is NAGVMQNPRHLVRRRGQEARLRCSPMKGHSHVYWYRQLPEEGLKFMVYLQKENIIDESGMPKERFSAEFPKEGPSILRIQQVVRGDSAAYFCASSLPSAGMNQPQHFGDGTRLSIL.

The V and J genes are TRBV19 and TRBJ1-2, with 7 bases identical to TRBD1. Looked up from germline, CDR1 is LNHDA and CDR2 is SQIVND (reference sequence). Unmatched junction bases numbered 2, after V lost 3 bases and J lost 4 bases. The CDR3 runs to 13 residues. CDR3 sequence reads: CASSMGTAYGYTF. The CDR3 DNA reads TGTGCCAGTAGTATGGGGACAGCCTATGGCTACACCTTC.

The chain joins TRBV5-6 to TRBJ2-2, with D tentatively TRBD1 (5 bases). Trimming pared 0 bases from V and 2 bases from J, leaving 8 bases between. The CDR3 totals 15 residues. Per the germline V gene, CDR1 is SGHDT and CDR2 is YYEEEE. The CDR3 bases are TGTGCCAGCAGCTTGGAAAGGGGTAACACCGGGGAGCTGTTTTTT. Residues: CASSLERGNTGELFF.

The gene calls are TRBV28 and TRBJ1-2; no clear D. Germline V gene sequence: CDR1 MDHEN, CDR2 SYDVKM. The CDR3 loop spans 13 amino acids. The germline V and J ends were trimmed by 5 bases and 3 bases, with 10 bases remaining between them. The CDR3 DNA reads as TGTGCCAGCAGTCTTCAGACTTACTATGGCTACACCTTC. Protein: CASSLQTYYGYTF.

J is TRBJ2-2 and V is TRBV2; D not resolved. This CDR3 is 13 amino acids long. Trimming shortened V by 4 bases and J by 7 bases, and 10 bases separated the two germline ends. Germline V lookup: CDR1 SNHLY, CDR2 FYNNEI. DNA for the CDR3: TGTGCCAGCAGTGTAGGGTTCGACGGGGAGCTGTTTTTT. It translates to CASSVGFDGELFF.

This chain links TRBV5-6 with TRBJ1-5; D might be TRBD1 (5 bases). V lost 3 bases and J 1 base, leaving 5 bases between the germline ends. Germline V gene lookup returns CDR1 SGHDT and CDR2 YYEEEE. This CDR3 is built from 13 residues. The CDR3 sequence: CASSWGSNQPQHF. The CDR3 nucleotides are TGTGCCAGCAGCTGGGGGAGCAATCAGCCCCAGCATTTT.

V and J are TRBV28 and TRBJ1-6, with 8 bases that match TRBD1. The CDR3 runs 15 residues. The ends lost 2 bases at V and 7 bases at J; junction bases unmatched: 4. CDR1 and CDR2 (germline): MDHEN, SYDVKM. The CDR3 DNA reads TGTGCCAGCAGTTTACAGGGACAGGCCAATTCACCCCTCCACTTT. This codes for CASSLQGQANSPLHF.

The chain has TRBV7-9 and TRBJ2-5; tentatively, D is TRBD1 or TRBD2 (6 bases each). The CDR3 is made up of 15 amino acids. The V end was cut by 2 bases, the J end by 3 bases, with 13 bases between. Germline V gene sequence: CDR1 SEHNR, CDR2 FQNEAQ (reference sequence). The CDR3 protein is CASSLSGQGKETQYF. CDR3 bases: TGTGCCAGCAGCTTAAGCGGGCAGGGGAAAGAGACCCAGTACTTC.

The chain is built from TRBV6-6 and TRBJ2-7; D perhaps matches TRBD2 (5 bases). Per the germline V gene, CDR1 is MNHNY and CDR2 is SVGAGI (reference sequence). This CDR3 region has 11 residues. V was cut by 7 bases and J by 1 base, with 5 bases left in between. CDR3 in amino acids: CASTGSYEQYF. CDR3 in DNA: TGTGCCAGCACGGGATCCTACGAGCAGTACTTC.

CDR3 protein: CASRPGPSLDPPLHF. The CDR3 DNA sequence: TGTGCCAGCAGACCAGGGCCTTCACTAGATCCACCCCTCCACTTT. The chain carries TRBV7-2 and TRBJ1-6; D might be TRBD1 (5 bases). CDR3 size: 15 residues. The germline V gene has CDR1 SGHTA and CDR2 FQGNSA. Between the trimmed V and J ends, which lost 6 bases and 11 bases, there was a span of 20 bases. The complete variable domain, with remaining parts taken from reference TRBV7-2 and TRBJ1-6, reads GAGVSQSPSNKVTEKGKDVELRCDPISGHTALYWYRQSLGQGLEFLIYFQGNSAPDKSGLPSDRFSAERTGGSVSTLTIQRTQQEDSAVYLCASRPGPSLDPPLHFGNGTRLTVT.

The chain couples TRBV11-3 to TRBJ2-7; 11 bases line up with TRBD2. Germline V gene sequence: CDR1 SGHNT, CDR2 YENEEA. CDR3 size: 15 residues. V gave up 4 bases and J gave up 7 bases; unmatched junction bases: 9. This CDR3 reads CASSSLAGGPGEQYF. The CDR3 region has the DNA TGTGCCAGCAGCTCCTTAGCGGGAGGGCCTGGAGAGCAGTACTTC.

This chain joins TRBV19 and TRBJ2-3, with no clear D. This CDR3 is built from 13 residues. The germline V gene encodes CDR1 LNHDA and CDR2 SQIVND (reference sequence). Trimming pared 3 bases from V and 8 bases from J, leaving 12 bases between. CDR3 sequence: CASSIMIPGTQYF. CDR3 bases: TGTGCCAGTAGTATTATGATCCCGGGTACGCAGTATTTT. Combining the CDR3 with reference TRBV19 and TRBJ2-3 gives the whole variable domain DGGITQSPKYLFRKEGQNVTLSCEQNLNHDAMYWYRQDPGQGLRLIYYSQIVNDFQKGDIAEGYSVSREKKESFPLTVTSAQKNPTAFYLCASSIMIPGTQYFGPGTRLTVL.

This clone has only one observation. The rearrangement joins TRBV6-5 to TRBJ1-3; maybe TRBD1 (5 bases). V lost 6 bases, J lost 4 bases, and 16 bases lay in between. This CDR3 spans 15 amino acids. Per the germline V gene, CDR1 is MNHEY and CDR2 is SVGAGI. The CDR3 loop is CASSQGRDRGNTIYF. The CDR3, as DNA: TGTGCCAGCAGCCAAGGGAGGGACCGGGGAAACACCATATATTTT.

The rearrangement uses TRBV7-9 and TRBJ1-3; 7 nucleotides agree with TRBD1. Germline CDR1 and CDR2: SEHNR and FQNEAQ (reference sequence). The V segment lost 5 bases and the J segment 2 bases; nucleotides outside the gene matches: 3. CDR3 size: 14 residues. The CDR3 DNA reads TGTGCCAGCAGCCCTGGGACAGCTGGAAACACCATATATTTT. As protein: CASSPGTAGNTIYF.